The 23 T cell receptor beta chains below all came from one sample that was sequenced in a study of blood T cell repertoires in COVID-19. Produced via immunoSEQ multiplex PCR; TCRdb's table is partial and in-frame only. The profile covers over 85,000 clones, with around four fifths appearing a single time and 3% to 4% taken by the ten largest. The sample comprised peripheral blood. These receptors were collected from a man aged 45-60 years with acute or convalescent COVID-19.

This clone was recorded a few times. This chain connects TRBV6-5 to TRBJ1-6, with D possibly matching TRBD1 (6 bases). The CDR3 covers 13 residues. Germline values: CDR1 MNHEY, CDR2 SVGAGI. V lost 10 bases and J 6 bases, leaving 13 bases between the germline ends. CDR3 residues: CATQGSLNSPLHF. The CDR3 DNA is TGTGCCACCCAGGGGAGTCTTAATTCACCCCTCCACTTT.

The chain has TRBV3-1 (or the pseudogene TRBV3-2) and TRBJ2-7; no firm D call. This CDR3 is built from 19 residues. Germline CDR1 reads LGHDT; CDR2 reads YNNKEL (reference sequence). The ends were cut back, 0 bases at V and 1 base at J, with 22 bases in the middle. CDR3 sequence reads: CASSQECAARPGASYEQYF. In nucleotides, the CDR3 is TGTGCCAGCAGCCAAGAGTGTGCGGCAAGGCCGGGTGCATCCTACGAGCAGTACTTC.

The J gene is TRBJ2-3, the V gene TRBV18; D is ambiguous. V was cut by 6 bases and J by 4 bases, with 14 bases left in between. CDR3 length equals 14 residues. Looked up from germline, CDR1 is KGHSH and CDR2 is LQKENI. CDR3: CASSRGQHPDTQYF. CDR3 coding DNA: TGTGCCAGCTCCCGAGGTCAGCATCCAGATACGCAGTATTTT.

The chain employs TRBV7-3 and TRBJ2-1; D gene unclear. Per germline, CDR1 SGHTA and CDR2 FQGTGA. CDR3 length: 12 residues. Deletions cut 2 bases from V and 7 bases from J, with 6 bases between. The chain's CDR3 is CASSLPGNEQFF. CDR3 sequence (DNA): TGTGCCAGCAGCTTACCGGGTAATGAGCAGTTCTTC.

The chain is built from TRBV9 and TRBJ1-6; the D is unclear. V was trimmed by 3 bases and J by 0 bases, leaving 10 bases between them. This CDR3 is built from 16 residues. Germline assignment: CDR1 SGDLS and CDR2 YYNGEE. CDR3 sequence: CASSAHISSYNSPLHF. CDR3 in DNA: TGTGCCAGCAGCGCCCACATAAGCTCCTATAATTCACCCCTCCACTTT. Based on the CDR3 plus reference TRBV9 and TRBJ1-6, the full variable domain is DSGVTQTPKHLITATGQRVTLRCSPRSGDLSVYWYQQSLDQGLQFLIQYYNGEERAKGNILERFSAQQFPDLHSELNLSSLELGDSALYFCASSAHISSYNSPLHFGNGTRLTVT.

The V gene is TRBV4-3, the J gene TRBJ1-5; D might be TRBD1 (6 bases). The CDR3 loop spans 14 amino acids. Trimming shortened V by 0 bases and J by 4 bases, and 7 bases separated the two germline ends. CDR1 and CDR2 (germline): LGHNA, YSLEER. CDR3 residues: CASSQDRGNQPQHF. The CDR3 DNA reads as TGCGCCAGCAGCCAAGATAGGGGGAATCAGCCCCAGCATTTT.

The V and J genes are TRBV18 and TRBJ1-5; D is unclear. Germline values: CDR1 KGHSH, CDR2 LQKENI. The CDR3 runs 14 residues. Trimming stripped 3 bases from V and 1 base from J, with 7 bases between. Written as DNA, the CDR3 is TGTGCCAGCTCACCGAGCTCCAGCAATCAGCCCCAGCATTTT. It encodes CASSPSSSNQPQHF.

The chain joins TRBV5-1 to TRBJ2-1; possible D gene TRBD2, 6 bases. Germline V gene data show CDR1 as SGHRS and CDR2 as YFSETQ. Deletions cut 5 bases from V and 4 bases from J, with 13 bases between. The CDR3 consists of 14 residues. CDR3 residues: CASRGGGAYNEQFF. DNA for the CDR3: TGCGCCAGCAGAGGAGGCGGGGCGTACAATGAGCAGTTCTTC.

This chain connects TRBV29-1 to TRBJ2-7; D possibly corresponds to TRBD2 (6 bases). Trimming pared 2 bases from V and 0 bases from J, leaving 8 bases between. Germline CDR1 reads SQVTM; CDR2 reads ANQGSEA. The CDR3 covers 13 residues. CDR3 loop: CSVETGGSYEQYF. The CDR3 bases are TGCAGCGTTGAAACCGGGGGCTCCTACGAGCAGTACTTC.

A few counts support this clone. The CDR3 nucleotides read TGTGCCAGCTCACAGTCAGGGGCGAGCAATCAGCCCCAGCATTTT. Amino acids: CASSQSGASNQPQHF. This chain uses TRBV18 with TRBJ1-5; maybe TRBD1 (6 bases). Between the trimmed V and J ends, which lost 4 bases and 1 base, there was a span of 11 bases. Germline V gives CDR1 KGHSH, CDR2 LQKENI. CDR3 length: 15 amino acids.

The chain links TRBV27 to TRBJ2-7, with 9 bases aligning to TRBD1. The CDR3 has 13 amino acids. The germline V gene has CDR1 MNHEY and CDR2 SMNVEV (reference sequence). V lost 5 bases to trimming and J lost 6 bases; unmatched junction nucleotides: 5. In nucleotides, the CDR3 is TGTGCCAGCAGTCCCGGGACAGGGATCGAGCAGTACTTC. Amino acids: CASSPGTGIEQYF.

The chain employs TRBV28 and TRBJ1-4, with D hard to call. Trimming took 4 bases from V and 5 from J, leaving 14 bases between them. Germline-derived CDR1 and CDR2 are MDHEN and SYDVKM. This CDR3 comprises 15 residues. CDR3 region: CASSSAGYQNEKLFF. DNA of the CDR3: TGTGCCAGCAGTTCCGCCGGTTACCAAAATGAAAAACTGTTTTTT.

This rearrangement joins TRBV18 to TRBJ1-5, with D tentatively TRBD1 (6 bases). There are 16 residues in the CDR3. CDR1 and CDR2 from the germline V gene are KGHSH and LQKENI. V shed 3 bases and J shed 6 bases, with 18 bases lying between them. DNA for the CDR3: TGTGCCAGCTCACCCCTCGGGACACCTGGGGTTCAGCCCCAGCATTTT. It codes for CASSPLGTPGVQPQHF.

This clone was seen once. CDR3 nucleotides: TGTGCCACAGAGCGGGAGGGGGAAAGCACAGATACGCAGTATTTT. Its protein is CATEREGESTDTQYF. The J gene is TRBJ2-3, the V gene TRBV2; 10 bases fit TRBD2. Looked up from germline, CDR1 is SNHLY and CDR2 is FYNNEI. V shed 10 bases, J shed 0 bases, and the junction held 7 bases outside the gene matches. The CDR3 length is 15 residues.

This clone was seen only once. CDR3 residues: CASSQDAGGFLGEQYF. The CDR3 nucleotides are TGCGCCAGCAGCCAAGACGCAGGGGGCTTTCTAGGGGAGCAGTACTTC. The V gene is TRBV4-1, the J gene TRBJ2-7; 8 nucleotides align to TRBD1. With V trimmed by 0 bases and J by 7 bases, 11 bases remained unmatched. This CDR3 is built from 16 residues. Germline values: CDR1 MGHRA, CDR2 YSYEKL.

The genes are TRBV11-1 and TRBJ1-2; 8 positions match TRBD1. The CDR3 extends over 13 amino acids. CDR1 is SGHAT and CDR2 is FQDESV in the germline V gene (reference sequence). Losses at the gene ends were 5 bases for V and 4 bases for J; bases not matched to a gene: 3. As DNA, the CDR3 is TGTGCCAGCAGCGGACAGGGTGGCTATGGCTACACCTTC. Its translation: CASSGQGGYGYTF.

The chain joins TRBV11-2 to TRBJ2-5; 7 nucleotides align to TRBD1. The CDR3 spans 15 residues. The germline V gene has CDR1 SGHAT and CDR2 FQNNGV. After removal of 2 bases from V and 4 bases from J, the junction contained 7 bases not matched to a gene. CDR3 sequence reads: CASSLRDSSGETQYF. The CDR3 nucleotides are TGTGCCAGCAGCTTACGGGACAGCTCTGGAGAGACCCAGTACTTC.

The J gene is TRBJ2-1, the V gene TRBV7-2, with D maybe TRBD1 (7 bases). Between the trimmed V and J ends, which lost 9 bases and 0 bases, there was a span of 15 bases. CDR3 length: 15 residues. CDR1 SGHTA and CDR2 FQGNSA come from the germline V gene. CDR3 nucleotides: TGTGCCAGGGGCCCAGGGGGGTCCTCCTACAATGAGCAGTTCTTC. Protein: CARGPGGSSYNEQFF.

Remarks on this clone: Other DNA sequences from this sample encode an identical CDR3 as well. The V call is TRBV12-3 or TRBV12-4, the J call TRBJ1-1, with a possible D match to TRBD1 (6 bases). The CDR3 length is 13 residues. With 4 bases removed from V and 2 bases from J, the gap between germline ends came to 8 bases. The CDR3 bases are TGTGCCAGCAGTTCGACAGGCAACACTGAAGCTTTCTTT. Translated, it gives CASSSTGNTEAFF.

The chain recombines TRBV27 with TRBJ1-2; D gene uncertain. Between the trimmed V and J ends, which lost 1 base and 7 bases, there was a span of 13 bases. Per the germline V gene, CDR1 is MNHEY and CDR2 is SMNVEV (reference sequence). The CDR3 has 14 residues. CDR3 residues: CASSLYRQSGGYTF. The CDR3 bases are TGTGCCAGCAGTTTATATCGGCAATCGGGTGGCTACACCTTC.

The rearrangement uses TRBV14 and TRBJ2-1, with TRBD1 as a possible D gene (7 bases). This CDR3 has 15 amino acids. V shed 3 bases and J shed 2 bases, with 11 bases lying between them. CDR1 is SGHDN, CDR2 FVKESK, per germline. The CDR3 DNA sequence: TGTGCCAGCAGCCATGGCGGGACAGCCTACAATGAGCAGTTCTTC. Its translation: CASSHGGTAYNEQFF.

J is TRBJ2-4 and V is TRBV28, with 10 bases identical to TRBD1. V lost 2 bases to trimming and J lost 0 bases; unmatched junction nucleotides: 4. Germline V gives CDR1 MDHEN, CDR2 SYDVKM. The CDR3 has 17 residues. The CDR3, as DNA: TGTGCCAGCAGTTTAGACGACAGGGGGCTAGCCAAAAACATTCAGTACTTC. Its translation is CASSLDDRGLAKNIQYF.

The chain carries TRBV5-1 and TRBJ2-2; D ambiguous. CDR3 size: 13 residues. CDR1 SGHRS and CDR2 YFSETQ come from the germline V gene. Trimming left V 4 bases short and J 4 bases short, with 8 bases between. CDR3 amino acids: CASSRPSTGELFF. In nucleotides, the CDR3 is TGCGCCAGCAGCCGACCTAGCACCGGGGAGCTGTTTTTT.